One sample yielded the 29 T cell receptor beta chains listed below, sequenced in a study of blood T cell repertoires in COVID-19. Produced via immunoSEQ multiplex PCR; TCRdb's table is partial and in-frame only. This sample carries more than 95,000 clones, over 75% of them seen once, and the ten largest clones take more than 4%. Source material: peripheral blood. The receptors originated from a middle-aged man with acute or convalescent COVID-19.

The DNA for the CDR3 is TGCAGCGCAACGGACAGGGGGCCCCGGGATGAGCAGTTCTTC. Translating it yields CSATDRGPRDEQFF. The chain carries TRBV29-1 and TRBJ2-1, with 11 bases matching TRBD1. Germline V gene sequence: CDR1 SQVTM, CDR2 ANQGSEA. V trimming: 7 bases; J trimming: 8 bases; junction bases outside the gene matches: 10. The CDR3 totals 14 residues.

Only a few counts were recorded for this clone. The chain couples TRBV6-4 to TRBJ2-6; D possibly corresponds to TRBD1 (5 bases). The length of the CDR3 is 15 residues. Trimming shortened V by 4 bases and J by 0 bases, and 7 bases separated the two germline ends. From germline, CDR1 is MRHNA and CDR2 SNTAGT. CDR3 in DNA: TGTGCCAGCAGTGCCGACAGCTCTGGGGCCAACGTCCTGACTTTC. Encoded protein: CASSADSSGANVLTF.

The chain combines TRBV4-1 with TRBJ1-1, with D possibly being TRBD1 (5 bases). V dropped 1 base and J dropped 8 bases, with 14 bases sitting between them. CDR3 length: 14 amino acids. Looked up from germline, CDR1 is MGHRA and CDR2 is YSYEKL. This CDR3 is CASSQGGAIVEAFF. The CDR3 bases are TGCGCCAGCAGCCAAGGCGGGGCAATAGTCGAAGCTTTCTTT.

The genes are TRBV30 and TRBJ2-7, with 10 bases matching TRBD2. The CDR3 totals 14 residues. CDR1 is GTSNPN and CDR2 is SVGIG in the germline V gene (reference sequence). The junction had 5 bases not matched to a gene; V was cut back by 2 bases and J by 4 bases. CDR3 region: CAWSPGTSVYEQYF. CDR3 coding DNA: TGTGCCTGGAGTCCCGGGACTAGCGTTTACGAGCAGTACTTC.

The chain recombines TRBV25-1 with TRBJ2-3; TRBD2 matches 9 bases. The germline CDR1 and CDR2 sequences are MGHDK and SYGVNS. CDR3 length: 15 residues. J was trimmed by 1 base and V by 4 bases; bases with no gene match: 3. The DNA of the CDR3 is TGTGCCAGCAGTGTGGCTAGCGGGGGCACAGATACGCAGTATTTT. This translates into CASSVASGGTDTQYF.

The chain recombines TRBV12-3 or TRBV12-4 with TRBJ1-2; no reliable D call. The CDR3 spans 13 residues. V lost 3 bases and J lost 2, with 7 bases in between. The CDR3 DNA reads as TGTGCCAGCAGTTTTGGGCTAAACTATGGCTACACCTTC. Its protein product is CASSFGLNYGYTF.

In its sample, this clone was seen once. The chain has TRBV5-5 and TRBJ2-4; D possibly corresponds to TRBD1 (5 bases). Germline-derived CDR1 and CDR2 are SGHKS and YYEKEE (reference sequence). Trimming shortened V by 0 bases and J by 0 bases, and 7 bases separated the two germline ends. This CDR3 is built from 15 residues. CDR3 bases: TGTGCCAGCAGCTTGGGACAGCTAGCCAAAAACATTCAGTACTTC. It yields the protein CASSLGQLAKNIQYF. Complete variable domain (other parts from reference TRBV5-5 and TRBJ2-4): DAGVTQSPTHLIKTRGQQVTLRCSPISGHKSVSWYQQVLGQGPQFIFQYYEKEERGRGNFPDRFSARQFPNYSSELNVNALLLGDSALYLCASSLGQLAKNIQYFGAGTRLSVL.

V is TRBV24-1 and J is TRBJ2-2; TRBD2 aligns across 7 bases. Germline assignment: CDR1 KGHDR and CDR2 SFDVKD. There are 16 residues in the CDR3. V lost 7 bases, J lost 1 base, and 8 bases stayed unmatched. This CDR3 reads CATRAMTGGNTGELFF. The CDR3 DNA reads as TGTGCCACCAGGGCGATGACGGGAGGGAACACCGGGGAGCTGTTTTTT.

The chain has TRBV2 and TRBJ1-1, with no clear D. Germline loops: CDR1 SNHLY, CDR2 FYNNEI. The CDR3 length is 13 residues. V was clipped by 7 bases and J by 5 bases, with 14 bases between them. CDR3 nucleotide sequence: TGTGCCAGCATACTAACCAAAGATACTGAAGCTTTCTTT. This gives the protein CASILTKDTEAFF.

The chain is built from TRBV27 and TRBJ1-5; D may be TRBD1 (5 bases). There are 14 residues in the CDR3. V was cut by 5 bases and J by 4 bases, with 12 bases left in between. Germline values: CDR1 MNHEY, CDR2 SMNVEV (reference sequence). CDR3 in DNA: TGTGCCAGCAGTCCTCAGGGTAAGAATCAGCCCCAGCATTTT. It translates to CASSPQGKNQPQHF.

V gene TRBV10-3 combines with J gene TRBJ2-1, with TRBD2 matching over 8 bases. The junction had 3 bases not matched to a gene; V was cut back by 5 bases and J by 0 bases. Germline V gives CDR1 ENHRY, CDR2 SYGVKD. CDR3 length equals 15 residues. Here the CDR3 DNA reads TGTGCCATCAGTCCGACTAGCGACTCCTACAATGAGCAGTTCTTC. It translates to CAISPTSDSYNEQFF.

About this clone: One end of the junction fails to match germline, which may point to a read error. V gene TRBV11-2 combines with J gene TRBJ2-1; 9 nucleotides line up with TRBD1. This CDR3 is built from 15 residues. Germline V gene sequence: CDR1 SGHAT, CDR2 FQNNGV. In nucleotides, the CDR3 is TGTGCCAGCAGCTTCACAGGGGGCTCCAACAATGAGCAGTTCTTC. Translation gives CASSFTGGSNNEQFF. Supplemented by reference TRBV11-2 and TRBJ2-1, the full variable domain reads EAGVAQSPRYKIIEKRQSVAFWCNPISGHATLYWYQQILGQGPKLLIQFQNNGVVDDSQLPKDRFSAERLKGVDSTLKIQPAKLEDSAVYLCASSFTGGSNNEQFFGPGTRLTVL.

The chain combines TRBV15 with TRBJ1-6; TRBD1 matches at 9 bases. This CDR3 is 16 amino acids long. Germline CDR1 is LNHNV and CDR2 is YYDKDF (reference sequence). The ends lost 1 base at V and 5 bases at J; junction bases unmatched: 3. The CDR3 DNA reads TGTGCCACCAGCAGAGCTGGGACAGGGAATAATTCACCCCTCCACTTT. This sequence encodes CATSRAGTGNNSPLHF.

The CDR3 loop reads CASSRGNHEQYF. The CDR3 coding sequence is TGTGCCAGTAGCAGGGGAAACCACGAGCAGTACTTC. This rearrangement joins TRBV19 to TRBJ2-7; weak D call: TRBD1 (6 bases). V dropped 6 bases and J dropped 5 bases, with 11 bases sitting between them. The V gene's germline CDR1 is LNHDA and CDR2 SQIVND (reference sequence). This CDR3 spans 12 amino acids.

This clone appeared a few times. The chain is built from TRBV11-3 and TRBJ2-7, with D possibly being TRBD2 (5 bases). CDR3 length: 14 residues. V was trimmed by 5 bases and J by 6 bases, leaving 17 bases between them. Looked up from germline, CDR1 is SGHNT and CDR2 is YENEEA. CDR3 nucleotides: TGTGCCAGCAGCCCGGAGGTTGGCGAGGGCGAGCAGTACTTC. Its protein product is CASSPEVGEGEQYF.

V usage is TRBV6-6 and J usage is TRBJ1-6; a possible D gene is TRBD1 (5 bases). Germline CDR1 is MNHNY and CDR2 is SVGAGI (reference sequence). CDR3 length equals 14 residues. Trimming cost V 7 bases and J 5 bases, with 12 bases left between them. CDR3 protein: CASNPLQDNSPLHF. CDR3 DNA: TGTGCCAGCAACCCCTTACAGGATAATTCACCCCTCCACTTT.

The chain couples TRBV2 to TRBJ2-7, with D maybe TRBD1 (6 bases). This CDR3 contains 14 residues. V was cut by 5 bases and J by 3 bases, with 14 bases left in between. The germline V gene encodes CDR1 SNHLY and CDR2 FYNNEI. The CDR3 DNA reads TGTGCCAGCAGTCACAGGGTCCCGATCTACGAGCAGTACTTC. Translation: CASSHRVPIYEQYF.

The rearrangement joins TRBV29-1 to TRBJ2-2, with D unclear. Germline values: CDR1 SQVTM, CDR2 ANQGSEA. V lost 1 base and J 5 bases, leaving 5 bases between the germline ends. The CDR3 contains 12 residues. CDR3 sequence reads: CSVEGGTGELFF. CDR3 sequence (DNA): TGCAGCGTTGAAGGAGGAACCGGGGAGCTGTTTTTT.

This clone was recorded only once. J is TRBJ2-3 and V is TRBV12-3 or TRBV12-4; 7 bases match TRBD2. Losses at the gene ends were 11 bases for V and 2 bases for J; bases not matched to a gene: 4. CDR3 length equals 12 residues. CDR3: CAGGEHTDTQYF. The CDR3 coding sequence is TGTGCCGGGGGGGAGCACACAGATACGCAGTATTTT.

The genes are TRBV18 and TRBJ1-4; 8 nucleotides line up with TRBD1. CDR1 and CDR2 from the germline V gene are KGHSH and LQKENI. J lost 4 bases, V lost 0 bases, and 7 bases had no gene match. CDR3 size: 17 residues. In nucleotides, the CDR3 is TGTGCCAGCTCACCACCCCTAGGACAGGGTGATAATGAAAAACTGTTTTTT. Protein: CASSPPLGQGDNEKLFF.

This clone came up a few times. This chain uses TRBV30 with TRBJ1-2; 11 nucleotides line up with TRBD1. V lost 0 bases and J lost 6; bases outside the gene matches: 3. The CDR3 runs to 14 residues. CDR1 is GTSNPN and CDR2 is SVGIG in the germline V gene (reference sequence). The CDR3 protein is CAWSVQGQGDGYTF. The CDR3 DNA follows: TGTGCCTGGAGTGTACAGGGACAGGGGGATGGCTACACCTTC.

This chain joins TRBV7-8 and TRBJ2-1, with no clear D. The CDR3 extends over 15 amino acids. CDR1 and CDR2 (germline): SGHVS, FQNEAQ. V lost 0 bases, J lost 2 bases, and 8 bases lay in between. CDR3 amino acids: CASSLALRTYNEQFF. In DNA form, the CDR3 reads TGTGCCAGCAGCTTAGCGTTGCGGACCTACAATGAGCAGTTCTTC.

V gene TRBV14 combines with J gene TRBJ1-3; D call uncertain. Germline CDR1 SGHDN, CDR2 FVKESK. This CDR3 has 22 amino acids. Trimming cost V 1 base and J 4 bases, with 32 bases left between them. The CDR3: CASSQGRPDRFSWARAGNTIYF. In DNA, the CDR3 is TGTGCCAGCAGCCAAGGAAGGCCAGACCGCTTCTCTTGGGCTCGAGCAGGAAACACCATATATTTT.

The chain couples TRBV10-2 to TRBJ2-5; 12 bases map to TRBD1. V was clipped by 0 bases and J by 4 bases; unmatched bases: 3. Germline values: CDR1 WSHSY, CDR2 SAAADI. The CDR3 covers 16 residues. CDR3 in DNA: TGCGCCAGCAGTGAGTCGGGACAGGGGGCCGGAGAGACCCAGTACTTC. It codes for CASSESGQGAGETQYF.

The rearrangement joins TRBV10-3 to TRBJ2-7; 9 bases are a match to TRBD1. V dropped 2 bases and J dropped 5; count of bases not matched to a gene: 7. Germline-derived CDR1 and CDR2 are ENHRY and SYGVKD. CDR3 length: 15 residues. This CDR3 reads CAISERGQGVHEQYF. The CDR3 DNA sequence: TGTGCCATCAGTGAGAGGGGACAGGGTGTCCACGAGCAGTACTTC.

The chain joins TRBV11-1 to TRBJ2-3; D is undetermined. This CDR3 has 12 amino acids. Germline V gives CDR1 SGHAT, CDR2 FQDESV (reference sequence). Trimming removed 5 bases from V and 3 bases from J, with 6 bases in between. In DNA, the CDR3 is TGTGCCAGCAGCACCCGGACAGATACGCAGTATTTT. This translates into CASSTRTDTQYF.

The rearrangement links TRBV28 to TRBJ2-7; D is uncertain. Germline CDR1 reads MDHEN; CDR2 reads SYDVKM. The CDR3 is 11 amino acids. Trimming cost V 3 bases and J 5 bases, with 5 bases left between them. For the CDR3, the DNA is TGTGCCAGCAGTTTGCTAGACGAGCAGTACTTC. Translating it yields CASSLLDEQYF. Full variable domain (outside the CDR3, taken from reference TRBV28 and TRBJ2-7): DVKVTQSSRYLVKRTGEKVFLECVQDMDHENMFWYRQDPGLGLRLIYFSYDVKMKEKGDIPEGYSVSREKKERFSLILESASTNQTSMYLCASSLLDEQYFGPGTRLTVT.

The gene calls are TRBV5-5 and TRBJ1-5; 9 bases match TRBD1. CDR1 and CDR2 (germline): SGHKS, YYEKEE (reference sequence). This CDR3 contains 13 residues. The ends lost 7 bases at V and 8 bases at J; junction bases unmatched: 7. The CDR3 sequence is CASSWTGEEPQHF. In DNA, the CDR3 is TGTGCCAGCTCCTGGACAGGGGAAGAGCCCCAGCATTTT.

The genes are TRBV28 and TRBJ2-2, with D unresolved. The CDR3 extends over 16 amino acids. V was shortened by 2 bases and J by 2 bases, with 12 bases between the two germline ends. CDR1 and CDR2 (germline): MDHEN, SYDVKM. The CDR3 DNA follows: TGTGCCAGCAGTTTAGGCCTTAATTTAAACACCGGGGAGCTGTTTTTT. Encoded protein: CASSLGLNLNTGELFF.